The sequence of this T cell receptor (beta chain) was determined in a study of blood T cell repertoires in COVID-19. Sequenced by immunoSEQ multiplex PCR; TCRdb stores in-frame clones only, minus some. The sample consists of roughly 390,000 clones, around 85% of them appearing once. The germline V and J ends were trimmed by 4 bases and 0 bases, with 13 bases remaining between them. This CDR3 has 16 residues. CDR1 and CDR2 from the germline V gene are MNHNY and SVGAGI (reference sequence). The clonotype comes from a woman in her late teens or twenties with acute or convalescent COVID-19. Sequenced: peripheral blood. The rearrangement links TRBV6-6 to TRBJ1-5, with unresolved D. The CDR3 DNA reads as TGTGCCAGCAGTTTGAGGACGGGGTATAGCAATCAGCCCCAGCATTTT. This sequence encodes CASSLRTGYSNQPQHF.